This TCR beta chain was documented in a study of blood T cell repertoires in COVID-19. V lost 8 bases to trimming and J lost 13 bases, with 17 bases between them. This CDR3 is 11 amino acids long. Germline lookup yields CDR1 MNHEY and CDR2 SVGAGI. Some clones are missing from TCRdb's copy, which holds only in-frame ones; the method was immunoSEQ multiplex PCR. The repertoire holds fewer than 95,000 clones, with 89% as singletons. This chain joins TRBV6-5 and TRBJ1-2; possibly TRBD1 for D (5 bases). The sequenced sample consisted of peripheral blood. This clonotype was sampled from a man between 50 and 59 years old with acute or convalescent COVID-19. The CDR3 nucleotides read TGTGCCAGCTTCGACAGCGGGGATCCCACCTTC. Translating it yields CASFDSGDPTF.